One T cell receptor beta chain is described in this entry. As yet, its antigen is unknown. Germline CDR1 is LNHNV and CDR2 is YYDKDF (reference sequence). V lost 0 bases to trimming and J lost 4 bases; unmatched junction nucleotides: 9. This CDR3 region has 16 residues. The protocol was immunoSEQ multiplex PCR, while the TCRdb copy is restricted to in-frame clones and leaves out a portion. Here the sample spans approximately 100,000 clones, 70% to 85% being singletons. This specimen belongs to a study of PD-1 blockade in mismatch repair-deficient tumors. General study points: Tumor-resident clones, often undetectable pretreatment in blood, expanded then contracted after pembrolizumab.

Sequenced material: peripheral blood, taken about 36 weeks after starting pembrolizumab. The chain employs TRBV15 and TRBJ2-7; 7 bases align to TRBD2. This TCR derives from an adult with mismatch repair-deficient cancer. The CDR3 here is CATSREYGGAGYEQYF. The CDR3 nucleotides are TGTGCCACCAGCAGAGAATATGGGGGAGCGGGATACGAGCAGTACTTC.